The 14 T cell receptor beta chains below come from one sample, sequenced in a study of blood T cell repertoires in COVID-19. Assay used: immunoSEQ multiplex PCR; TCRdb lists only in-frame clones, some missing. The sample includes a few hundred thousand clones, about 81% seen only once; the top ten take roughly 8.7%. The sample was PBMCs or T cells enriched from blood (not recorded which). Every receptor here comes from a man in his forties who had recovered from COVID-19.

This chain links TRBV4-1 with TRBJ1-1; the match to TRBD1 covers 9 bases. Germline loops: CDR1 MGHRA, CDR2 YSYEKL. With V trimmed by 4 bases and J by 5 bases, 5 bases remained unmatched. The CDR3 is 14 amino acids. The CDR3 nucleotides are TGCGCCAGCAGCCCCCGGGACAGGGTGACTGAAGCTTTCTTT. Translated: CASSPRDRVTEAFF.

The chain uses TRBV19 and TRBJ2-3; the D gene is possibly TRBD2 (7 bases). The V end lost 7 bases, the J end lost 3 bases, and 8 bases lay between the germline ends. The CDR3 has 12 residues. CDR1 and CDR2 (germline): LNHDA, SQIVND (reference sequence). The CDR3 here is CASKGGTDTQYF. CDR3 coding DNA: TGTGCCAGTAAGGGGGGGACAGATACGCAGTATTTT.

This clone was counted between two and nine times. The genes are TRBV18 and TRBJ2-7, with 7 bases lining up with TRBD1. V dropped 2 bases and J dropped 3; count of bases not matched to a gene: 7. The germline CDR1 and CDR2 sequences are KGHSH and LQKENI. There are 15 residues in the CDR3. CDR3 DNA: TGTGCCAGCTCACCAGGGACAGAGAGACTCTACGAGCAGTACTTC. It is translated as CASSPGTERLYEQYF.

This sequence joins TRBV5-4 and TRBJ2-1; D remains ambiguous. This CDR3 spans 15 amino acids. Trimming cost V 1 base and J 16 bases, with 24 bases left between them. Germline loops: CDR1 SGHNT, CDR2 YYREEE (reference sequence). This chain's CDR3 is CASSLSASPSSKVFF. DNA of the CDR3: TGTGCCAGCAGCTTGAGCGCTAGTCCTTCTTCAAAGGTTTTCTTC.

J is TRBJ2-6 and V is TRBV19; 9 nucleotides align to TRBD1. The ends lost 4 bases at V and 4 bases at J; junction bases unmatched: 2. The CDR3 contains 15 residues. Germline-derived CDR1 and CDR2 are LNHDA and SQIVND (reference sequence). CDR3 region: CASSRTGVGANVLTF. CDR3 nucleotides: TGTGCCAGTAGTAGGACAGGGGTAGGGGCCAACGTCCTGACTTTC.

For the CDR3, the DNA is TGTGCCAGCGGAGATCTTTACAGGGGCGGGGAGACCCAGTACTTC. The encoded protein is CASGDLYRGGETQYF. The J gene is TRBJ2-5, the V gene TRBV11-2, with 7 bases matching TRBD1. The length of the CDR3 is 15 residues. Germline V lookup: CDR1 SGHAT, CDR2 FQNNGV. Unmatched junction bases numbered 14, after V lost 8 bases and J lost 5 bases. The full variable domain, completed using reference TRBV11-2 and TRBJ2-5, is EAGVAQSPRYKIIEKRQSVAFWCNPISGHATLYWYQQILGQGPKLLIQFQNNGVVDDSQLPKDRFSAERLKGVDSTLKIQPAKLEDSAVYLCASGDLYRGGETQYFGPGTRLLVL.

The chain employs TRBV7-3 and TRBJ2-3; TRBD2 is a possible D gene (7 bases). This CDR3 contains 17 residues. Trimming pared 5 bases from V and 4 bases from J, leaving 22 bases between. Germline CDR1 is SGHTA and CDR2 is FQGTGA. The CDR3 loop reads CASSLTGGPFRADTQYF. CDR3 sequence (DNA): TGTGCCAGCAGCCTGACGGGGGGCCCTTTTAGGGCAGATACGCAGTATTTT.

The chain links TRBV11-2 to TRBJ2-5; 7 nucleotides align to TRBD1. CDR3 length equals 16 residues. The V segment lost 6 bases and the J segment 1 base; nucleotides outside the gene matches: 11. Germline CDR1 SGHAT, CDR2 FQNNGV. This CDR3 reads CASRTHRGAGQETQYF. The DNA for the CDR3 is TGTGCCAGCAGGACTCACAGGGGCGCCGGCCAAGAGACCCAGTACTTC.

The rearrangement joins TRBV12-3 or TRBV12-4 to TRBJ1-4, with D hard to call. This CDR3 region has 13 residues. The V end lost 3 bases, the J end lost 8 bases, and 10 bases lay between the germline ends. The CDR3 DNA sequence: TGTGCCAGCAGTTTGAGAGGGCGAGAAAAACTGTTTTTT. Translation gives CASSLRGREKLFF.

This clone has more than one count but fewer than ten. The chain is built from TRBV7-2 and TRBJ2-7; 8 nucleotides line up with TRBD2. Germline CDR1 reads SGHTA; CDR2 reads FQGNSA. The CDR3 is made up of 15 amino acids. Trimming at V came to 0 bases and at J to 2 bases, leaving 3 bases not matched to a gene. The CDR3 bases are TGTGCCAGCAGCTTAGCCTCGGGGGGGACCTACGAGCAGTACTTC. Residues: CASSLASGGTYEQYF.

This clone occurred once. The V and J genes are TRBV9 and TRBJ1-2, with TRBD1 matching over 9 bases. V trimming: 0 bases; J trimming: 7 bases; junction bases outside the gene matches: 7. Per germline, CDR1 SGDLS and CDR2 YYNGEE. This CDR3 region has 15 residues. The CDR3 DNA reads TGTGCCAGCAGCGTAGGGACAGGGGAGTATGGTGGCTACACCTTC. Residues: CASSVGTGEYGGYTF.

The genes are TRBV3-1 (or the pseudogene TRBV3-2) and TRBJ1-2; D not certain. The CDR3 loop spans 13 amino acids. The germline V and J ends were trimmed by 2 bases and 4 bases, with 8 bases remaining between them. Germline CDR1 and CDR2: LGHDT and YNNKEL (reference sequence). The CDR3 reads CASSQRRTYGYTF. The CDR3 region has the DNA TGTGCCAGCAGCCAAAGGAGGACCTATGGCTACACCTTC.

There are a few counts of this clone. The chain uses TRBV4-1 and TRBJ2-7; 7 bases agree with TRBD2. J was trimmed by 4 bases and V by 1 base; bases with no gene match: 7. This CDR3 has 15 residues. Per germline, CDR1 MGHRA and CDR2 YSYEKL. DNA of the CDR3: TGCGCCAGCAGCCAAGGGGTAGCGGGTTTATACGAGCAGTACTTC. Protein sequence: CASSQGVAGLYEQYF.

V is TRBV5-6 and J is TRBJ2-7; 8 bases are shared with TRBD1. Germline loops: CDR1 SGHDT, CDR2 YYEEEE. This CDR3 comprises 14 residues. Germline trimming cut 4 bases from V and 4 bases from J; bases unmatched to any gene: 7. This CDR3 is CASSASGTGYEQYF. CDR3 nucleotides: TGTGCCAGCAGCGCTTCCGGGACAGGATACGAGCAGTACTTC.